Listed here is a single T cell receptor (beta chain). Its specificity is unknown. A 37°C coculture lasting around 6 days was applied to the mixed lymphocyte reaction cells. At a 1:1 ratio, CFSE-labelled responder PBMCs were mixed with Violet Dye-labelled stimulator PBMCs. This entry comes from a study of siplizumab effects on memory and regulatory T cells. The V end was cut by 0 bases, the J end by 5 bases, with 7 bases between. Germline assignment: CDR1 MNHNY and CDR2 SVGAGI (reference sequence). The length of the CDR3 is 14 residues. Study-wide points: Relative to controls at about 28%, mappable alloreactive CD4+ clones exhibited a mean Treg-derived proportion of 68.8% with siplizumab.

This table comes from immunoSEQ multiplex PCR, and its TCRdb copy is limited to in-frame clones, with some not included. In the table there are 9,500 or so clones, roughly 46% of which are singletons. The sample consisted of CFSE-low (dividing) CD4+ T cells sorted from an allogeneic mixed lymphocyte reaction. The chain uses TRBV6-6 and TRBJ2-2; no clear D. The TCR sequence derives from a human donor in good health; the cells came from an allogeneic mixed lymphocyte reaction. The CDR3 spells CASSYSYGTGELFF. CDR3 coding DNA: TGTGCCAGCAGTTACTCTTATGGGACCGGGGAGCTGTTTTTT.